This entry concerns a single TCR beta chain. These data come from a study of blood T cell repertoires in COVID-19. Overall study: COVID-19 samples from acute and convalescent phases originated in the United States, Italy and Spain. Sources were T cells, B-cell-depleted T cells, or PBMCs; the material itself was cDNA or gDNA.

The table came from immunoSEQ multiplex PCR; TCRdb's copy has only in-frame clones and leaves some out. The sample holds tens of thousands of clones, less than 90% seen once. Trimming at V came to 1 base and at J to 5 bases, leaving 7 bases not matched to a gene. CDR1 is SGHAT, CDR2 FQNNGV, per germline. The CDR3 runs to 15 residues. The V call is TRBV11-2, the J call TRBJ2-7, with 8 bases identical to TRBD2. The sequencing sample was made of peripheral blood. The receptor was derived from a middle-aged man with acute or convalescent COVID-19. CDR3 nucleotide sequence: TGTGCCAGCAGCTTAGTGGCGGGAGGCACCCACGAGCAGTACTTC. It translates to CASSLVAGGTHEQYF.